What follows are 32 T cell receptor beta chains derived from one specimen sequenced in a study of blood T cell repertoires in COVID-19. Profiling relied on immunoSEQ multiplex PCR, and the TCRdb table lists in-frame clones only, not all of them. The data show some 200,000 clones, about nine tenths seen once. The sequenced sample consisted of PBMCs or T cells enriched from blood (not recorded which). The receptors shown here come from a woman in her twenties or thirties who had recovered from COVID-19.

The chain recombines TRBV9 with TRBJ1-6; D possibly corresponds to TRBD1 (5 bases). V gave up 1 base and J gave up 3 bases, with 14 bases separating them. This CDR3 spans 17 amino acids. Germline-derived CDR1 and CDR2 are SGDLS and YYNGEE. The CDR3 loop reads CASSVFGGPNYNSPLHF. DNA of the CDR3: TGTGCCAGCAGCGTATTCGGGGGACCCAACTATAATTCACCCCTCCACTTT.

This chain links TRBV19 with TRBJ1-1; TRBD1 matches 7 bases. J gave up 0 bases and V 4 bases, and 5 bases lay outside the gene matches. CDR1 and CDR2 (germline): LNHDA, SQIVND (reference sequence). The CDR3 covers 15 residues. CDR3 region: CASSTYRGLNTEAFF. DNA for the CDR3: TGTGCCAGTAGTACCTACAGGGGATTGAACACTGAAGCTTTCTTT. Complete variable domain (other parts from reference TRBV19 and TRBJ1-1): DGGITQSPKYLFRKEGQNVTLSCEQNLNHDAMYWYRQDPGQGLRLIYYSQIVNDFQKGDIAEGYSVSREKKESFPLTVTSAQKNPTAFYLCASSTYRGLNTEAFFGQGTRLTVV.

V is TRBV6-1 and J is TRBJ2-2; 9 nucleotides agree with TRBD1. V shed 2 bases and J 5 bases; nucleotides not matched to a gene: 9. From germline, CDR1 is MNHNS and CDR2 SASEGT. This CDR3 has 17 residues. CDR3 sequence reads: CASSELLSGTGTGELFF. The CDR3 DNA reads TGTGCCAGCAGTGAACTCTTGTCCGGGACAGGGACCGGGGAGCTGTTTTTT.

V is TRBV6-4 and J is TRBJ2-3; 8 bases line up with TRBD2. CDR1 is MRHNA and CDR2 is SNTAGT in the germline V gene. CDR3 length equals 14 residues. V shed 3 bases and J 12 bases; nucleotides not matched to a gene: 11. CDR3 sequence reads: CASSEQTTSGYQYF. As DNA, the CDR3 is TGTGCCAGCAGTGAACAAACTACTAGCGGCTACCAGTATTTT.

V usage is TRBV13 and J usage is TRBJ2-1; TRBD2 might be the D (5 bases). CDR3 length equals 15 residues. The V gene lost 4 bases and the J gene lost 7 bases, with 17 bases spanning the gap. CDR1 is PRHDT, CDR2 FYEKMQ, per germline (reference sequence). CDR3 protein: CASSSGLQPTNEQFF. CDR3 in DNA: TGTGCCAGCAGCTCTGGACTCCAACCAACTAATGAGCAGTTCTTC.

The chain uses TRBV12-3 or TRBV12-4 and TRBJ1-6; D is unclear. The CDR3 runs to 12 residues. Trimming removed 6 bases from V and 9 bases from J, with 9 bases in between. CDR3 in DNA: TGTGCCAGCAGCACATACCGTTCACCCCTCCACTTT. This encodes CASSTYRSPLHF.

The chain links TRBV30 to TRBJ1-5; 11 nucleotides align to TRBD1. V lost 4 bases to trimming and J lost 6 bases; unmatched junction nucleotides: 8. Germline V gene data show CDR1 as GTSNPN and CDR2 as SVGIG (reference sequence). This CDR3 is 15 amino acids long. The CDR3 spells CAWTIRTGGGQPQHF. CDR3 nucleotides: TGTGCCTGGACAATACGGACAGGGGGCGGTCAGCCCCAGCATTTT. The whole variable domain, remainder taken from reference TRBV30 and TRBJ1-5, is SQTIHQWPATLVQPVGSPLSLECTVEGTSNPNLYWYRQAAGRGLQLLFYSVGIGQISSEVPQNLSASRPQDRQFILSSKKLLLSDSGFYLCAWTIRTGGGQPQHFGDGTRLSIL.

The rearrangement joins TRBV24-1 to TRBJ1-2; D call uncertain. V was pared by 7 bases and J by 4 bases, with 15 bases between. This CDR3 region has 14 residues. Germline CDR1 reads KGHDR; CDR2 reads SFDVKD. CDR3 residues: CATRAREGGYGYTF. The CDR3 region has the DNA TGTGCCACCAGAGCCCGGGAGGGCGGCTATGGCTACACCTTC.

The gene calls are TRBV3-1 (or the pseudogene TRBV3-2) and TRBJ1-2; possible D gene TRBD1, 6 bases. In germline, CDR1 is LGHDT, CDR2 YNNKEL (reference sequence). V was clipped by 5 bases and J by 2 bases, with 24 bases between them. The CDR3 has 18 amino acids. CDR3 sequence (DNA): TGTGCCAGCAGCAAGCGGACAGCGAAACTGAGGTCGAACTATGGCTACACCTTC. Its protein product is CASSKRTAKLRSNYGYTF.

The J gene is TRBJ2-5, the V gene TRBV5-1; 8 positions match TRBD2. Germline CDR1 and CDR2: SGHRS and YFSETQ. V lost 2 bases, J lost 5 bases, and 8 bases stayed unmatched. The CDR3 runs to 15 residues. The CDR3 region has the DNA TGCGCCAGCAGCTTCTCTCCACGGGAGGGTGAGACCCAGTACTTC. Translating gives CASSFSPREGETQYF.

The CDR3 sequence: CASSYKGQAGGYTF. The CDR3 coding sequence is TGTGCCAGCAGTTACAAGGGACAGGCAGGTGGCTACACCTTC. V is TRBV6-5 and J is TRBJ1-2; 8 positions agree with TRBD1. The CDR3 has 14 residues. CDR1 is MNHEY and CDR2 is SVGAGI in the germline V gene. Losses at the gene ends were 2 bases for V and 7 bases for J; bases not matched to a gene: 6.

The chain is built from TRBV2 and TRBJ1-1; D is unclear. Germline-derived CDR1 and CDR2 are SNHLY and FYNNEI. V was clipped by 5 bases and J by 2 bases, with 9 bases between them. The length of the CDR3 is 13 residues. The CDR3 DNA reads as TGTGCCAGCAGTAAAGGACTAAACACTGAAGCTTTCTTT. It encodes CASSKGLNTEAFF.

This clone has just a few counts. The genes are TRBV15 and TRBJ1-1; D is ambiguous. The CDR3 contains 13 residues. Per germline, CDR1 LNHNV and CDR2 YYDKDF (reference sequence). V was shortened by 1 base and J by 8 bases, with 11 bases between the two germline ends. In nucleotides, the CDR3 is TGTGCCACCAGCAGAGCCCCGGGAATGGAAGCTTTCTTT. Translation: CATSRAPGMEAFF. Full variable domain (remainder filled in from reference TRBV15 and TRBJ1-1): DAMVIQNPRYQVTQFGKPVTLSCSQTLNHNVMYWYQQKSSQAPKLLFHYYDKDFNNEADTPDNFQSRRPNTSFCFLDIRSPGLGDTAMYLCATSRAPGMEAFFGQGTRLTVV.

The chain carries TRBV6-2 or TRBV6-3 and TRBJ2-2, with TRBD2 as a possible D gene (6 bases). Germline loops: CDR1 MNHEY, CDR2 SVGEGT. The V end lost 6 bases, the J end lost 5 bases, and 13 bases lay between the germline ends. This CDR3 comprises 14 residues. The CDR3 nucleotides read TGTGCCAGCAGCCTCGCAGGGAGGACCGGGGAGCTGTTTTTT. It translates to CASSLAGRTGELFF.

This clone has just one count. The CDR3 spells CASSFGSFYEQYF. CDR3 nucleotides: TGTGCCAGCAGTTTTGGGAGCTTCTACGAGCAGTACTTC. The rearrangement joins TRBV27 to TRBJ2-7, with TRBD2 as a possible D gene (5 bases). CDR1 MNHEY and CDR2 SMNVEV come from the germline V gene (reference sequence). The CDR3 length is 13 residues. The germline V and J ends were trimmed by 3 bases and 3 bases, with 9 bases remaining between them.

The rearrangement joins TRBV3-1 (or the pseudogene TRBV3-2) to TRBJ2-5; 7 positions agree with TRBD1. Germline V gives CDR1 LGHDT, CDR2 YNNKEL (reference sequence). This CDR3 has 16 amino acids. Germline trimming cut 4 bases from V and 0 bases from J; bases unmatched to any gene: 8. The DNA for the CDR3 is TGTGCCAGCAGCCGAGACAGGGCATCGTACCAAGAGACCCAGTACTTC. Translating it yields CASSRDRASYQETQYF.

This chain joins TRBV25-1 and TRBJ1-1; TRBD1 matches at 9 bases. Germline V gives CDR1 MGHDK, CDR2 SYGVNS. This CDR3 has 12 amino acids. The J segment lost 14 bases and the V segment lost 3 bases, leaving 7 bases of the junction unmatched. The CDR3 region is CASSDPGTGTFF. As DNA, the CDR3 is TGTGCCAGCAGTGACCCCGGGACAGGGACCTTCTTT.

This clone was seen more than once but under ten times. The chain couples TRBV18 to TRBJ1-1, with D tentatively TRBD1 (5 bases). Germline V gene data show CDR1 as KGHSH and CDR2 as LQKENI. The CDR3 has 13 amino acids. Trimming shortened V by 5 bases and J by 1 base, and 8 bases separated the two germline ends. CDR3 DNA: TGTGCCAGCTCATCCGGACAGAACACTGAAGCTTTCTTT. This gives the protein CASSSGQNTEAFF. Complete variable domain (other parts from reference TRBV18 and TRBJ1-1): NAGVMQNPRHLVRRRGQEARLRCSPMKGHSHVYWYRQLPEEGLKFMVYLQKENIIDESGMPKERFSAEFPKEGPSILRIQQVVRGDSAAYFCASSSGQNTEAFFGQGTRLTVV.

This clone was observed once. This sequence joins TRBV18 and TRBJ1-2; TRBD1 aligns across 8 bases. This CDR3 contains 14 residues. The germline V gene has CDR1 KGHSH and CDR2 LQKENI. With 1 base clipped from V and 8 bases from J, the junction kept 6 bases outside the gene matches. In nucleotides, the CDR3 is TGTGCCAGCTCACCACTTTCGGACAGGGACGGCTACACCTTC. Its protein product is CASSPLSDRDGYTF.

The chain combines TRBV7-2 with TRBJ1-1, with a tentative D call TRBD1 (6 bases). Germline CDR1 and CDR2: SGHTA and FQGNSA. This CDR3 has 15 amino acids. The germline V and J ends were trimmed by 5 bases and 4 bases, with 17 bases remaining between them. As DNA, the CDR3 is TGTGCCAGCAGCCCCCAGGGGACGACGACCACTGAAGCTTTCTTT. It specifies CASSPQGTTTTEAFF.

The sample holds a few counts of this clone. V usage is TRBV15 and J usage is TRBJ1-1; D is unclear. Per the germline V gene, CDR1 is LNHNV and CDR2 is YYDKDF (reference sequence). The CDR3 has 12 amino acids. The V end lost 1 base, the J end lost 8 bases, and 8 bases lay between the germline ends. The DNA for the CDR3 is TGTGCCACCAGCAGAGCCGAGGGAGAAGCTTTCTTT. Protein product: CATSRAEGEAFF.

The chain combines TRBV7-2 with TRBJ2-7; 10 bases are a match to TRBD1. This CDR3 is built from 15 residues. Germline CDR1 is SGHTA and CDR2 is FQGNSA. V lost 7 bases and J lost 2; bases outside the gene matches: 8. CDR3 residues: CASTRRQGAPYEQYF. Here the CDR3 DNA reads TGTGCCAGCACCCGGAGACAGGGGGCGCCCTACGAGCAGTACTTC.

The V gene is TRBV6-5, the J gene TRBJ1-5; D not resolved. The CDR3 is made up of 13 amino acids. V was cut by 2 bases and J by 2 bases, with 4 bases left in between. Germline V lookup: CDR1 MNHEY, CDR2 SVGAGI. The CDR3 region has the DNA TGTGCCAGCAGTTACACGGGCAATCAGCCCCAGCATTTT. Encoded protein: CASSYTGNQPQHF.

This chain joins TRBV4-3 and TRBJ1-2; D is uncertain. The CDR3 loop spans 14 amino acids. The germline V gene encodes CDR1 LGHNA and CDR2 YSLEER. V was trimmed by 4 bases and J by 2 bases, leaving 11 bases between them. The CDR3 DNA is TGCGCCAGCAGCCCGGGATGGGCAAACTATGGCTACACCTTC. Protein sequence: CASSPGWANYGYTF.

The chain couples TRBV7-7 to TRBJ2-5; TRBD2 aligns across 7 bases. The CDR3 extends over 15 amino acids. Germline trimming cut 6 bases from V and 5 bases from J; bases unmatched to any gene: 12. The germline gives CDR1 SSHAT, CDR2 FNYEAQ (reference sequence). CDR3 sequence reads: CASSRGAGEGETQYF. The CDR3 DNA follows: TGTGCCAGCAGTAGAGGCGCGGGAGAGGGGGAGACCCAGTACTTC.

V usage is TRBV5-1 and J usage is TRBJ2-1; TRBD2 aligns across 8 bases. The junction had 8 bases not matched to a gene; V was cut back by 3 bases and J by 0 bases. Germline CDR1 SGHRS, CDR2 YFSETQ. The CDR3 sequence is 17 residues long. The CDR3 DNA is TGCGCCAGCAGCTCCGACCCCAGCGGGAGCTCCTACAATGAGCAGTTCTTC. Residues: CASSSDPSGSSYNEQFF.

This chain connects TRBV7-2 to TRBJ2-7; 10 nucleotides align to TRBD1. V lost 6 bases, J lost 2 bases, and 10 bases stayed unmatched. The CDR3 consists of 16 residues. Germline-derived CDR1 and CDR2 are SGHTA and FQGNSA. The CDR3 DNA reads as TGTGCCAGCAGTCCCCGGGACAGGGGAAGTGCCTACGAGCAGTACTTC. This codes for CASSPRDRGSAYEQYF. The variable domain in full, completed from reference TRBV7-2 and TRBJ2-7, reads GAGVSQSPSNKVTEKGKDVELRCDPISGHTALYWYRQSLGQGLEFLIYFQGNSAPDKSGLPSDRFSAERTGGSVSTLTIQRTQQEDSAVYLCASSPRDRGSAYEQYFGPGTRLTVT.

V gene TRBV7-2 combines with J gene TRBJ2-3; D remains unclear. Per the germline V gene, CDR1 is SGHTA and CDR2 is FQGNSA. Trimming cost V 4 bases and J 1 base, with 9 bases left between them. The CDR3 is made up of 14 amino acids. CDR3 residues: CASSWAKGTDTQYF. CDR3 sequence (DNA): TGTGCCAGCAGCTGGGCGAAGGGCACAGATACGCAGTATTTT.

V usage is TRBV6-1 and J usage is TRBJ2-5, with a tentative D call TRBD2 (6 bases). Germline V gene lookup returns CDR1 MNHNS and CDR2 SASEGT. This CDR3 has 14 residues. Trimming took off 2 bases at V and 2 bases at J, with 9 bases between the two ends. The CDR3 loop reads CASSELAPQETQYF. CDR3 nucleotides: TGTGCCAGCAGTGAACTAGCGCCACAAGAGACCCAGTACTTC.

This chain joins TRBV2 and TRBJ1-2; possible D gene TRBD1, 5 bases. The V end lost 5 bases, the J end lost 0 bases, and 19 bases lay between the germline ends. There are 17 residues in the CDR3. Germline V gene sequence: CDR1 SNHLY, CDR2 FYNNEI. CDR3 loop: CASSSAGTQLANYGYTF. The CDR3 nucleotides are TGTGCCAGCAGTTCCGCGGGGACGCAGTTAGCTAACTATGGCTACACCTTC.

This chain connects TRBV4-1 to TRBJ2-7, with D unresolved. Germline lookup yields CDR1 MGHRA and CDR2 YSYEKL. The CDR3 consists of 13 residues. V was clipped by 6 bases and J by 0 bases, with 9 bases between them. CDR3 bases: TGCGCCAGCAGGTCTCCCCTCTCCTACGAGCAGTACTTC. Amino acids: CASRSPLSYEQYF.

This chain uses TRBV5-5 with TRBJ2-1, with 12 positions matching TRBD2. Trimming at V came to 3 bases and at J to 9 bases, leaving 10 bases not matched to a gene. This CDR3 is built from 16 residues. Germline CDR1 is SGHKS and CDR2 is YYEKEE (reference sequence). The CDR3: CASSYVTSGRSGEQFF. The CDR3 DNA follows: TGTGCCAGCAGCTACGTGACTAGCGGGAGATCTGGTGAGCAGTTCTTC.